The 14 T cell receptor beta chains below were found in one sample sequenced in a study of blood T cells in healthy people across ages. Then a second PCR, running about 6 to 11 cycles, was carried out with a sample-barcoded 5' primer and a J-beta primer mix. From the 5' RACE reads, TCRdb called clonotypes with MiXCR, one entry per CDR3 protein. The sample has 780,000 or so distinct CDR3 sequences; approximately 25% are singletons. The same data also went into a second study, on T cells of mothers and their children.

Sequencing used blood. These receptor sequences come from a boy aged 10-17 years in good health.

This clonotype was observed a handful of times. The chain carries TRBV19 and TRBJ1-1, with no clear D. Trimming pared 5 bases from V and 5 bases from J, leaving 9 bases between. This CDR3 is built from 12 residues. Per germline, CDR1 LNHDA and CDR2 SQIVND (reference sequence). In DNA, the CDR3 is TGTGCCAGTAGTCGTGAGTGGACTGAAGCTTTCTTT. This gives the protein CASSREWTEAFF.

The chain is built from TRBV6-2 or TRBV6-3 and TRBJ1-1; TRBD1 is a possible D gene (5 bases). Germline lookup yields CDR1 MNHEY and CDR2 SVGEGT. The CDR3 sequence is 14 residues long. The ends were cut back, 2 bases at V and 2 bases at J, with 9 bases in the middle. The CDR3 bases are TGTGCCAGCAGTTACATAGGACAAAACACTGAAGCTTTCTTT. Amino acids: CASSYIGQNTEAFF.

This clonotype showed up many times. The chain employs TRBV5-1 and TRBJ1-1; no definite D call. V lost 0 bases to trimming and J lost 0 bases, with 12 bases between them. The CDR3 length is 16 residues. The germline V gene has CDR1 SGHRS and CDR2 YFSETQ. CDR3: CASSLETITMNTEAFF. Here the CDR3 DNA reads TGCGCCAGCAGCTTGGAAACAATCACTATGAACACTGAAGCTTTCTTT.

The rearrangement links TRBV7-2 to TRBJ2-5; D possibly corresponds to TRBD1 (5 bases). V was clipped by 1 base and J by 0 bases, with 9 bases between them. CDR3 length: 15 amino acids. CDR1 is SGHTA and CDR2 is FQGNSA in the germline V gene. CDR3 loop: CASSLVGVDQETQYF. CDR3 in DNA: TGTGCCAGCAGCTTAGTAGGGGTCGACCAAGAGACCCAGTACTTC.

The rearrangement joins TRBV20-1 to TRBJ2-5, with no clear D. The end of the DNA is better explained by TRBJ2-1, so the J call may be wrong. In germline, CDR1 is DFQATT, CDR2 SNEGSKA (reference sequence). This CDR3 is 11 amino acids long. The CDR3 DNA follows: TGCAGTGCTAGTGGATCCAATGAGCAGTTCTTC. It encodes CSASGSNEQFF.

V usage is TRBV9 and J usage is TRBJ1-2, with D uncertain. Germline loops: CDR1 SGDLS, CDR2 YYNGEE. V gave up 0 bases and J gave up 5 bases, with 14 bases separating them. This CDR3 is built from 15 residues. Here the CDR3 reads CASSVVPDGIYGYTF. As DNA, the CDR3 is TGTGCCAGCAGCGTAGTCCCGGATGGAATATATGGCTACACCTTC.

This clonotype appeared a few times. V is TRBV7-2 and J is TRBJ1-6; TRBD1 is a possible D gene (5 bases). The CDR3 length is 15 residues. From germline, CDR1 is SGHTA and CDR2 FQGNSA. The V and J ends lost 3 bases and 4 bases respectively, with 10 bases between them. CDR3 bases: TGTGCCAGCAGCTTGACAGTCCCTTATAATTCACCCCTCCACTTT. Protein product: CASSLTVPYNSPLHF.

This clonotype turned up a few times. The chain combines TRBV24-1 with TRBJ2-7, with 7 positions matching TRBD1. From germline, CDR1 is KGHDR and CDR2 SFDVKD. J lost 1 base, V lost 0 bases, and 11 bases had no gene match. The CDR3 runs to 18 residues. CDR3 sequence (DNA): TGTGCCACCAGTGATTTGGTCCGCGGACAGGAAGAATCCTACGAGCAGTACTTC. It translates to CATSDLVRGQEESYEQYF.

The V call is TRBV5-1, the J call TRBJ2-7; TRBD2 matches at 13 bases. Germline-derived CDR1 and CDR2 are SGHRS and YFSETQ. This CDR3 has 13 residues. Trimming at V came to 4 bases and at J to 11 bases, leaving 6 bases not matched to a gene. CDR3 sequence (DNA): TGCGCCAGCAGCCCAGGGACTAGCGGGGAGGAGTACTTC. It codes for CASSPGTSGEEYF.

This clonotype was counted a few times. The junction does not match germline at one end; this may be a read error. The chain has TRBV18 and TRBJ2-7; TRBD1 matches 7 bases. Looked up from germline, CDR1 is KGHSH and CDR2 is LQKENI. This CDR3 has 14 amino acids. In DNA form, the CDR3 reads TGTGCCAGCTCACCCGGACAGGTCTCCTACGAGCAGTGCTTC. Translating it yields CASSPGQVSYEQCF.

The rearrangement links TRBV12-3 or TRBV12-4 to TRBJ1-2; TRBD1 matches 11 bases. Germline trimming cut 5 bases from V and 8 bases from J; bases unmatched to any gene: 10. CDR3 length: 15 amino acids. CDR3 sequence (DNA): TGTGCCAGCAGTCCCCCCGGGACAGGGGGTTGGGGCTACACCTTC. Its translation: CASSPPGTGGWGYTF.

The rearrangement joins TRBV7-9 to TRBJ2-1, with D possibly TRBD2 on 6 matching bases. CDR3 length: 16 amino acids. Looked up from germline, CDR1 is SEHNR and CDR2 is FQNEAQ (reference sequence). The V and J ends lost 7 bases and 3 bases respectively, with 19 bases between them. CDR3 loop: CASIPGGDLDYNEQFF. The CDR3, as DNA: TGTGCCAGCATCCCAGGAGGGGACTTAGACTACAATGAGCAGTTCTTC. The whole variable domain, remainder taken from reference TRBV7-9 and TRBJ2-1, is DTGVSQNPRHKITKRGQNVTFRCDPISEHNRLYWYRQTLGQGPEFLTYFQNEAQLEKSRLLSDRFSAERPKGSFSTLEIQRTEQGDSAMYLCASIPGGDLDYNEQFFGPGTRLTVL.

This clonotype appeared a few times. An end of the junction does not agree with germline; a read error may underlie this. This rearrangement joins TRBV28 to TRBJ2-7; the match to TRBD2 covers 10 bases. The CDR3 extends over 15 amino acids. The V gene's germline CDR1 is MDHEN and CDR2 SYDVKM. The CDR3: CANSSASGSRYEQYF. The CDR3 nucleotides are TGTGCCAACAGTTCCGCTAGCGGGAGTCGGTACGAGCAGTACTTC. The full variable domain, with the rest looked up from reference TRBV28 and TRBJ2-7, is DVKVTQSSRYLVKRTGEKVFLECVQDMDHENMFWYRQDPGLGLRLIYFSYDVKMKEKGDIPEGYSVSREKKERFSLILESASTNQTSMYLCANSSASGSRYEQYFGPGTRLTVT.

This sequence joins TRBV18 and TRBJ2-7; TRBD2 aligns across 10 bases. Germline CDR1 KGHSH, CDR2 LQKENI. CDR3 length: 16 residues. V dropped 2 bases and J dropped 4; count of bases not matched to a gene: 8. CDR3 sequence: CASSPSLAGVGYEQYF. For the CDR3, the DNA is TGTGCCAGCTCACCAAGCCTAGCGGGAGTCGGTTACGAGCAGTACTTC. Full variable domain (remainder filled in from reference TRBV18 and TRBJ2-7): NAGVMQNPRHLVRRRGQEARLRCSPMKGHSHVYWYRQLPEEGLKFMVYLQKENIIDESGMPKERFSAEFPKEGPSILRIQQVVRGDSAAYFCASSPSLAGVGYEQYFGPGTRLTVT.